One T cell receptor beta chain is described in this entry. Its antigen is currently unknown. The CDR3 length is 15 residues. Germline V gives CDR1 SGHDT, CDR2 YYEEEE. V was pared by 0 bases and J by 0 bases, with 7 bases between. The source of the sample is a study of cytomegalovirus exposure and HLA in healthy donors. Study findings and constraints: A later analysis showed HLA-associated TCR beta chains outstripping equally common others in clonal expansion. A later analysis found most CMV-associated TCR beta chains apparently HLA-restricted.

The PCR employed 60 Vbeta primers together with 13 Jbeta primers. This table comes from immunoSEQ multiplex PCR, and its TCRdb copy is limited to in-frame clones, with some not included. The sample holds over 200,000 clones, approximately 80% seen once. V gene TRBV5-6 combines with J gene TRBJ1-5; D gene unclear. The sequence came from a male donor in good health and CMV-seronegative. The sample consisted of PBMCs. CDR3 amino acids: CASSLDGDSNQPQHF. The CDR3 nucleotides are TGTGCCAGCAGCTTGGACGGAGATAGCAATCAGCCCCAGCATTTT.